This T cell receptor beta chain was documented in a study of CD8+ T cells in alopecia areata. About the research overall: A regimen of oral tofacitinib, 5 to 10 mg twice daily, was given to treated patients. Study results and caveats: Many of the expanded lesional clones endured in scalp and blood while on tofacitinib.

This clone came up a few times. The antigen is unknown. In each case, RNA was isolated and then reverse transcribed into cDNA as the sequencing template. The data were produced by immunoSEQ multiplex PCR, yet TCRdb's version contains in-frame clones alone and is incomplete. The sample records about 180,000 clones, 40% to 65% being singletons. The treatment denotes: oral pan-JAK inhibitor, 5-10 mg twice daily. Sampling of alopecia areata patients yielded lesional scalp punch biopsies as well as peripheral blood. The germline gives CDR1 SGDLS, CDR2 YYNGEE. Trimming stripped 4 bases from V and 1 base from J, with 11 bases between. The CDR3 runs to 14 residues.

The TCR sequence derives from a human donor with alopecia areata. This chain joins TRBV9 and TRBJ2-5; D might be TRBD2 (5 bases). The starting material was CD8+ T cells sorted from blood, obtained at week 52, from a patient treated with tofacitinib. The CDR3 loop is CASSLLGFQETQYF. CDR3 nucleotide sequence: TGTGCCAGCAGCCTACTAGGGTTCCAAGAGACCCAGTACTTC. Full variable domain (rest looked up from reference TRBV9 and TRBJ2-5): DSGVTQTPKHLITATGQRVTLRCSPRSGDLSVYWYQQSLDQGLQFLIQYYNGEERAKGNILERFSAQQFPDLHSELNLSSLELGDSALYFCASSLLGFQETQYFGPGTRLLVL.